The source of this T cell receptor beta chain is a study of T cell responses to AZD1222 COVID-19 vaccine. Here immunoSEQ multiplex PCR was the method, and the copy in TCRdb shows in-frame clones only, minus some. The profile covers around 130,000 clones, with roughly 93% appearing a single time and roughly 0.91% taken by the ten largest. This CDR3 comprises 16 residues. The ends were cut back, 1 base at V and 6 bases at J, with 16 bases in the middle. Germline values: CDR1 SGHVS, CDR2 FNYEAQ. The V gene is TRBV7-6, the J gene TRBJ2-1; D possibly corresponds to TRBD1 (6 bases). The material sequenced was peripheral blood, taken on day 0 of AZD1222 vaccination. This TCR was recovered from an adult in good health. The CDR3 sequence: CASSLEISDRPNEQFF. The CDR3 DNA reads as TGTGCCAGCAGCTTAGAGATTAGCGACAGGCCCAATGAGCAGTTCTTC.